The source of this T cell receptor (beta chain) is a study of T cell responses to AZD1222 COVID-19 vaccine. Findings and limits, study-wide: Baseline antibody screening turned up just six seropositive AZD1222 recipients. Regions 160-218 and 743-854 dominated among vaccine-associated CD4 TCRs spanning spike. White British donors predominated, females outnumbered males, and clonal diversity was possibly underestimated. Sampled repertoires all dated from after the peak T cell response.

Assay used: immunoSEQ multiplex PCR; TCRdb lists only in-frame clones, some missing. The sample lists roughly 100,000 clones, approximately 86% occurring once. The CDR3 contains 17 residues. V lost 1 base to trimming and J lost 0 bases; unmatched junction nucleotides: 6. CDR1 SGHTA and CDR2 FQGNSA come from the germline V gene. Of note for this clone: The antigen is not known.

The chain uses TRBV7-2 and TRBJ1-5; the match to TRBD1 covers 7 bases. This receptor was identified in an adult who received the MenACWY meningococcal vaccine as a control. The sample in question was peripheral blood, obtained 28 days after the second dose of the MenACWY control vaccine. CDR3 coding DNA: TGTGCCAGCAGCTTAGGTACAGGGGCTTATAGCAATCAGCCCCAGCATTTT. It is translated as CASSLGTGAYSNQPQHF.